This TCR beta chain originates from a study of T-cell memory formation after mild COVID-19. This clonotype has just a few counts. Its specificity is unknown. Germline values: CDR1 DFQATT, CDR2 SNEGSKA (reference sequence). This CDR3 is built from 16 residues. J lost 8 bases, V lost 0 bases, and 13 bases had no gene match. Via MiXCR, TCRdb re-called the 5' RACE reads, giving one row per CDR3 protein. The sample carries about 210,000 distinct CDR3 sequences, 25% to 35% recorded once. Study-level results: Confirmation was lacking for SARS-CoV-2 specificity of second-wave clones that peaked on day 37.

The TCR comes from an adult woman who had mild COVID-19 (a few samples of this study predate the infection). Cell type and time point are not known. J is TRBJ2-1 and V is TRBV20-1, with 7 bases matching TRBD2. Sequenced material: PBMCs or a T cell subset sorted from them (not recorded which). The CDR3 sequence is CSARDPAGVFAHEQFF. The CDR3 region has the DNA TGCAGTGCTAGAGATCCCGCGGGAGTGTTCGCTCATGAGCAGTTCTTC.